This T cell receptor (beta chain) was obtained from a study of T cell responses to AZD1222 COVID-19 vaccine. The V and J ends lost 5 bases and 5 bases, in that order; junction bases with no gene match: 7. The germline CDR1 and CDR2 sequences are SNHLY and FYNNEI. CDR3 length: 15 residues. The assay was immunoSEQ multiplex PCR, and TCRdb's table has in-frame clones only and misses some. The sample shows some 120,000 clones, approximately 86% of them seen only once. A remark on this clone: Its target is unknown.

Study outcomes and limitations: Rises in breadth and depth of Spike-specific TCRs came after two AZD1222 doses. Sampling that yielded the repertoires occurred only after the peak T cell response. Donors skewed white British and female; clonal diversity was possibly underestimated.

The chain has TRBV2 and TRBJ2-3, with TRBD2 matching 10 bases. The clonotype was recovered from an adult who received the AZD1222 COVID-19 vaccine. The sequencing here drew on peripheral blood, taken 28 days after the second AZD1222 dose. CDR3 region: CASSSTSGVGDTQYF. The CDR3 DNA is TGTGCCAGCAGTTCTACTAGCGGGGTCGGAGATACGCAGTATTTT.